A selection of T cell receptor beta chains follows, all from one sample in a study of blood T cells in healthy people across ages. TCRdb re-derived calls from the 5' RACE reads in MiXCR, one entry per CDR3 protein. The table records around 620,000 distinct CDR3 sequences, roughly 29% of them present only once. The sample was blood. The receptors originated from a woman between 70 and 85 years old in good health. The CDR3 runs from the conserved cysteine through the conserved F or W. Each record gives: D gene, clone size, V gene, J gene, CDR3 protein, CDR3 DNA. The D gene is left open where the match is weak. The size field is filled for only some rows; it gives once, few, many or a size class.

D: TRBD2
size: .
V: TRBV6-6
J: TRBJ2-5
CDR3: CASSYHGGAQETQYF
DNA: TGTGCCAGCAGTTACCACGGGGGGGCCCAAGAGACCCAGTACTTC

D: TRBD1
size: few
V: TRBV5-1
J: TRBJ2-5
CDR3: CASSLLPTGGGETQYF
DNA: TGCGCCAGCAGCTTGTTGCCGACAGGGGGCGGGGAGACCCAGTACTTC

D: TRBD1
size: few
V: TRBV20-1
J: TRBJ1-6
CDR3: CSARDPGQDNSPLHF
DNA: TGCAGTGCTAGAGACCCCGGACAGGATAATTCACCCCTCCACTTT

D: .
size: .
V: TRBV20-1
J: TRBJ2-1
CDR3: CSARSRGAYNEQFF
DNA: TGCAGTGCGCGCTCGAGGGGGGCCTACAATGAGCAGTTCTTC

D: .
size: few
V: TRBV6-5
J: TRBJ1-2
CDR3: CASSYLGARANYGYTF
DNA: TGTGCCAGCAGTTACTTGGGGGCCCGAGCTAACTATGGCTACACCTTC

D: .
size: many
V: TRBV12-3/TRBV12-4
J: TRBJ1-4
CDR3: CASSLLQGNEKLFF
DNA: TGTGCCAGCAGTTTATTACAGGGTAACGAAAAACTGTTTTTT

D: .
size: .
V: TRBV2
J: TRBJ1-6
CDR3: CASSEVTEGRSPLHF
DNA: TGTGCCAGCAGTGAAGTAACAGAGGGGCGATCACCCCTCCACTTT

D: TRBD1
size: .
V: TRBV20-1
J: TRBJ1-2
CDR3: CSASRQGANYGYTF
DNA: TGCAGTGCTAGTAGACAGGGGGCGAACTATGGCTACACCTTC

D: TRBD1
size: few
V: TRBV20-1
J: TRBJ1-1
CDR3: CSAGPGGDTEAFF
DNA: TGCAGTGCGGGACCAGGGGGGGATACTGAAGCTTTCTTT

D: .
size: once
V: TRBV4-2
J: TRBJ2-5
CDR3: CASSQPGAEGETQYF
DNA: TGTGCCAGCAGCCAACCGGGAGCGGAGGGAGAGACCCAGTACTTC

D: .
size: .
V: TRBV27
J: TRBJ2-7
CDR3: CASSSLVNEQYF
DNA: TGTGCCAGCAGTTCTCTGGTTAACGAGCAGTACTTC

D: .
size: few
V: TRBV10-3
J: TRBJ1-5
CDR3: CAIRDTLSNQPQHF
DNA: TGTGCCATACGGGACACCTTAAGCAATCAGCCCCAGCATTTT

D: .
size: .
V: TRBV7-9
J: TRBJ1-1
CDR3: CASSGSVPNTEAFF
DNA: TGTGCCAGCAGCGGGAGCGTCCCGAACACTGAAGCTTTCTTT

D: TRBD2
size: .
V: TRBV6-5
J: TRBJ2-5
CDR3: CASSTESGRKETQYF
DNA: TGTGCCAGCAGTACTGAAAGCGGGAGGAAAGAGACCCAGTACTTC

D: .
size: .
V: TRBV7-6
J: TRBJ2-5
CDR3: CASSLESAGQETQYF
DNA: TGTGCCAGCAGCTTAGAATCGGCGGGTCAAGAGACCCAGTACTTC

D: TRBD2
size: few
V: TRBV7-2
J: TRBJ2-2
CDR3: CASSLAREGANTGELFF
DNA: TGTGCCAGCAGCTTAGCCCGGGAGGGGGCGAACACCGGGGAGCTGTTTTTT

D: .
size: .
V: TRBV12-3/TRBV12-4
J: TRBJ1-1
CDR3: CASSLKLNTEAFF
DNA: TGTGCCAGCAGTTTAAAGCTCAACACTGAAGCTTTCTTT

D: TRBD2
size: .
V: TRBV7-2
J: TRBJ2-7
CDR3: CASSLIAGGTYEQYF
DNA: TGTGCCAGCAGCTTGATAGCGGGGGGGACGTACGAGCAGTACTTC

D: .
size: .
V: TRBV5-6
J: TRBJ2-5
CDR3: CASSLGRLKTQYF
DNA: TGTGCCAGCAGCTTGGGCAGGTTGAAGACCCAGTACTTC

D: .
size: .
V: TRBV21-1
J: TRBJ2-1
CDR3: CASSKALASSYNEQFF
DNA: TGTGCCAGCAGCAAAGCGCTAGCGAGCTCCTACAATGAGCAGTTCTTC

D: .
size: .
V: TRBV24-1
J: TRBJ2-4
CDR3: CATNTTGAADIQYF
DNA: TGTGCCACCAATACGACTGGGGCTGCGGACATTCAGTACTTC

D: .
size: .
V: TRBV29-1
J: TRBJ1-4
CDR3: CSVEVQGSEKLFF
DNA: TGCAGCGTTGAAGTTCAGGGATCCGAAAAACTGTTTTTT

D: .
size: .
V: TRBV20-1
J: TRBJ2-5
CDR3: CSARWGLAQETQYF
DNA: TGCAGTGCTAGATGGGGCCTAGCCCAAGAGACCCAGTACTTC

D: TRBD1
size: few
V: TRBV15
J: TRBJ2-1
CDR3: CATSSPGQGGYNEQFF
DNA: TGTGCCACCAGCAGCCCAGGACAGGGAGGTTACAATGAGCAGTTCTTC

D: .
size: .
V: TRBV4-1
J: TRBJ1-2
CDR3: CASSQDGWGNGYTF
DNA: TGCGCCAGCAGCCAGGATGGGTGGGGTAATGGCTACACCTTC

D: .
size: few
V: TRBV7-3
J: TRBJ2-5
CDR3: CASSLNSGPQETQYF
DNA: TGTGCCAGCAGCTTAAACTCGGGGCCCCAAGAGACCCAGTACTTC

D: .
size: .
V: TRBV11-2
J: TRBJ2-1
CDR3: CASSLLRSSYNEQFF
DNA: TGTGCCAGCAGCTTACTGAGGAGCTCCTACAATGAGCAGTTCTTC

D: .
size: .
V: TRBV6-6
J: TRBJ2-7
CDR3: CASSAQAGDEQYF
DNA: TGTGCCAGCAGTGCCCAGGCTGGCGACGAGCAGTACTTC

D: .
size: .
V: TRBV20-1
J: TRBJ1-5
CDR3: CSAREVGYQPQHF
DNA: TGCAGTGCTAGAGAAGTAGGGTACCAGCCCCAGCATTTT

D: .
size: few
V: TRBV11-1
J: TRBJ1-1
CDR3: CASSSPGEENTEAFF
DNA: TGTGCCAGCAGCTCCCCGGGTGAGGAGAACACTGAAGCTTTCTTT

D: .
size: few
V: TRBV7-8
J: TRBJ2-2
CDR3: CASCWTANTGELFF
DNA: TGTGCCAGCTGTTGGACAGCGAACACCGGGGAGCTGTTTTTT

D: TRBD1
size: few
V: TRBV7-3
J: TRBJ1-6
CDR3: CASSYGQGVSPLHF
DNA: TGTGCCAGCAGCTACGGACAGGGAGTTTCACCCCTCCACTTT

D: TRBD1
size: .
V: TRBV29-1
J: TRBJ1-4
CDR3: CSAQGALGEKLFF
DNA: TGCAGCGCTCAGGGGGCGCTAGGTGAAAAACTGTTTTTT

D: .
size: .
V: TRBV6-2/TRBV6-3
J: TRBJ2-6
CDR3: CASRLRGSGANVLTF
DNA: TGTGCCAGCAGACTAAGGGGATCTGGGGCCAACGTCCTGACTTTC

D: .
size: .
V: TRBV9
J: TRBJ1-2
CDR3: CASSPSQGGYGYTF
DNA: TGTGCCAGCAGCCCCTCTCAGGGTGGCTATGGCTACACCTTC

D: .
size: .
V: TRBV12-3/TRBV12-4
J: TRBJ1-1
CDR3: CASSFSQLNTEAFF
DNA: TGTGCCAGCAGTTTTAGTCAGCTGAACACTGAAGCTTTCTTT

D: TRBD2
size: few
V: TRBV2
J: TRBJ2-1
CDR3: CATATSSPYNEQFF
DNA: TGTGCCACCGCGACTAGCAGCCCCTACAATGAGCAGTTCTTC

D: TRBD1
size: .
V: TRBV11-2
J: TRBJ2-7
CDR3: CASRPVPVDRGRYEQYF
DNA: TGTGCCAGCAGACCCGTGCCGGTGGACAGGGGGAGGTACGAGCAGTACTTC

D: TRBD1
size: .
V: TRBV18
J: TRBJ2-5
CDR3: CASSPPRRQGDSETQYF
DNA: TGTGCCAGCTCACCACCGAGGAGACAGGGGGATTCGGAGACCCAGTACTTC

D: TRBD2
size: .
V: TRBV6-5
J: TRBJ2-3
CDR3: CASSYSRTSGGHTDTQYF
DNA: TGTGCCAGCAGTTACTCGCGGACTAGCGGGGGTCACACAGATACGCAGTATTTT

D: .
size: .
V: TRBV4-1
J: TRBJ2-7
CDR3: CASSYTLARRNEQYF
DNA: TGCGCCAGCAGTTATACTCTAGCGCGGAGAAACGAGCAGTACTTC

D: TRBD1
size: many
V: TRBV29-1
J: TRBJ2-6
CDR3: CSVETRGLSGANVLTF
DNA: TGCAGCGTTGAAACCAGGGGGCTTTCTGGGGCCAACGTCCTGACTTTC

D: TRBD1
size: few
V: TRBV5-1
J: TRBJ1-2
CDR3: CASSLDGTGLRGYTF
DNA: TGCGCCAGCAGCTTGGATGGGACAGGGCTACGAGGCTACACCTTC

D: TRBD1
size: .
V: TRBV12-3/TRBV12-4
J: TRBJ2-2
CDR3: CASSYTGTVTGELFF
DNA: TGTGCCAGCAGCTATACAGGGACAGTGACCGGGGAGCTGTTTTTT